The next 18 T cell receptor beta chains were all read from a single sample in a study of blood T cells in healthy people across ages. A second about 6 to 12 cycle PCR used barcoded and J-beta primers. TCRdb recomputed calls from the 5' RACE reads with MiXCR, one row per CDR3 protein. The sample includes just under 900,000 distinct CDR3 sequences, under 35% of them seen just once. Sequencing was performed on blood. All receptors come from a woman of 80 years or more in good health.

This clonotype was counted many times. The chain employs TRBV20-1 and TRBJ2-1, with TRBD2 as a possible D gene (6 bases). Germline V gene lookup returns CDR1 DFQATT and CDR2 SNEGSKA (reference sequence). V was shortened by 5 bases and J by 7 bases, with 9 bases between the two germline ends. The CDR3 has 11 residues. In DNA, the CDR3 is TGCAGTGCTGGGAGCGGGAATGAGCAGTTCTTC. It yields the protein CSAGSGNEQFF.

This clonotype came up many times. V usage is TRBV10-3 and J usage is TRBJ2-7, with TRBD2 as a possible D gene (7 bases). V lost 2 bases to trimming and J lost 4 bases, with 12 bases between them. The CDR3 loop spans 14 amino acids. Germline V CDR1 and CDR2: ENHRY, SYGVKD. Written as DNA, the CDR3 is TGTGCCATCAGTGAGAGGGGGGGTAGTTACGAGCAGTACTTC. Translating gives CAISERGGSYEQYF.

V usage is TRBV20-1 and J usage is TRBJ2-7, with D unresolved. This CDR3 spans 14 amino acids. Trimming shortened V by 5 bases and J by 1 base, and 15 bases separated the two germline ends. Germline loops: CDR1 DFQATT, CDR2 SNEGSKA (reference sequence). This CDR3 is CSAPPRPSSYEQYF. The CDR3 DNA is TGCAGTGCTCCTCCTAGGCCTAGTTCCTACGAGCAGTACTTC.

For the CDR3, the DNA is TGCGCCAGCAGCGGGGGACTAGCCTACAATGAGCAGTTCTTC. It translates to CASSGGLAYNEQFF. The chain couples TRBV5-1 to TRBJ2-1; TRBD2 agrees at 8 bases. CDR3 size: 14 residues. V trimming: 4 bases; J trimming: 2 bases; junction bases outside the gene matches: 2. CDR1 SGHRS and CDR2 YFSETQ come from the germline V gene.

This clonotype came up many times. V usage is TRBV7-9 and J usage is TRBJ2-5; D remains ambiguous. Trimming cost V 6 bases and J 5 bases, with 19 bases left between them. Germline CDR1 SEHNR, CDR2 FQNEAQ (reference sequence). The CDR3 has 15 residues. The CDR3, as DNA: TGTGCCAGCAGAAGTTCGAGACACTCCATGGAGACCCAGTACTTC. Translating gives CASRSSRHSMETQYF.

This clonotype was recorded at least ten times. The CDR3 nucleotides read TGCAGTGCTAGGACAGGGGGCGGGTTCAACAATGAGCAGTTCTTC. Protein: CSARTGGGFNNEQFF. This chain joins TRBV20-1 and TRBJ2-1; 10 bases are shared with TRBD1. Germline values: CDR1 DFQATT, CDR2 SNEGSKA (reference sequence). The CDR3 length is 15 residues. V lost 3 bases, J lost 5 bases, and 7 bases stayed unmatched.

As for this clonotype: This could be a read error, since a much larger clone is one nucleotide away. The chain carries TRBV9 and TRBJ1-2; a weak D match, TRBD1 (6 bases). Germline V CDR1 and CDR2: SGDLS, YYNGEE. The CDR3 loop spans 15 amino acids. Trimming left V 3 bases short and J 2 bases short, with 14 bases between. The CDR3 nucleotides read TGTGCCAGCAGCGCAGCTGGTCAGGGGAACTATGGCTACACCTTC. Its protein product is CASSAAGQGNYGYTF.

Many counts were recorded for this clonotype. V is TRBV5-1 and J is TRBJ2-5; D may be TRBD1 or TRBD2 (5 bases each). V dropped 0 bases and J dropped 5 bases, with 14 bases sitting between them. CDR1 SGHRS and CDR2 YFSETQ come from the germline V gene. The length of the CDR3 is 15 residues. This CDR3 is CASSLGGTSVETQYF. DNA for the CDR3: TGCGCCAGCAGCTTGGGTGGGACCTCGGTGGAGACCCAGTACTTC.

The chain joins TRBV7-6 to TRBJ1-1; D is ambiguous. V was clipped by 5 bases and J by 4 bases, with 11 bases between them. CDR1 and CDR2 (germline): SGHVS, FNYEAQ. This CDR3 has 13 residues. The CDR3 protein is CASSQISGTEAFF. CDR3 bases: TGTGCCAGCAGCCAAATCTCCGGCACTGAAGCTTTCTTT.

This sequence joins TRBV7-2 and TRBJ1-1; 7 nucleotides align to TRBD1. Germline trimming cut 2 bases from V and 2 bases from J; bases unmatched to any gene: 8. The CDR3 loop spans 16 amino acids. Germline V gene data show CDR1 as SGHTA and CDR2 as FQGNSA. The CDR3 coding sequence is TGTGCCAGCAGCTTAATGACAGGGATGAGCAACACTGAAGCTTTCTTT. Translation gives CASSLMTGMSNTEAFF. The whole variable domain, remainder taken from reference TRBV7-2 and TRBJ1-1, is GAGVSQSPSNKVTEKGKDVELRCDPISGHTALYWYRQSLGQGLEFLIYFQGNSAPDKSGLPSDRFSAERTGGSVSTLTIQRTQQEDSAVYLCASSLMTGMSNTEAFFGQGTRLTVV.

As concerns this clonotype: One junction end does not reproduce the germline sequence, and a read error may be involved. This chain connects TRBV29-1 to TRBJ1-2; D is undetermined. This CDR3 region has 11 residues. Germline V gene data show CDR1 as SQVTM and CDR2 as ANQGSEA. CDR3 nucleotide sequence: TGCAGCGTTGGACCGCCTTATGGCTGCACCTTC. This sequence encodes CSVGPPYGCTF.

This clonotype was seen a few times. The CDR3 loop is CASSFWGQGYQPQHF. CDR3 DNA: TGTGCCAGCAGTTTTTGGGGGCAGGGATATCAGCCCCAGCATTTT. The chain uses TRBV28 and TRBJ1-5; D is possibly TRBD1 (6 bases). The CDR3 totals 15 residues. Trimming left V 3 bases short and J 5 bases short, with 14 bases between. In germline, CDR1 is MDHEN, CDR2 SYDVKM.

The chain recombines TRBV2 with TRBJ2-7; weak D call: TRBD1 (7 bases). Germline loops: CDR1 SNHLY, CDR2 FYNNEI. V lost 10 bases and J lost 0, with 16 bases in between. CDR3 size: 14 residues. Here the CDR3 reads CATRGTGGSYEQYF. The CDR3 nucleotides are TGTGCCACCAGGGGGACCGGGGGCTCCTACGAGCAGTACTTC.

V usage is TRBV10-3 and J usage is TRBJ1-1; D remains unclear. CDR1 and CDR2 (germline): ENHRY, SYGVKD. With 0 bases removed from V and 1 base from J, the gap between germline ends came to 9 bases. The CDR3 loop spans 15 amino acids. The DNA of the CDR3 is TGTGCCATCAGTGAGTCTATATCGAGGAACACTGAAGCTTTCTTT. It codes for CAISESISRNTEAFF.

This chain uses TRBV5-1 with TRBJ2-1; TRBD2 aligns across 11 bases. The CDR3 extends over 14 amino acids. CDR1 and CDR2 (germline): SGHRS, YFSETQ. J gave up 13 bases and V 2 bases, and 8 bases lay outside the gene matches. CDR3 sequence (DNA): TGCGCCAGCAGCTTAGAGACTAGCGGGGAGACCCAGTTCTTC. Encoded protein: CASSLETSGETQFF.

This clonotype was counted many times. This chain uses TRBV7-2 with TRBJ1-6; D unresolved. V was cut by 3 bases and J by 8 bases, with 5 bases left in between. In germline, CDR1 is SGHTA, CDR2 FQGNSA. CDR3 length: 12 residues. CDR3 nucleotides: TGTGCCAGCAGCTTCGGGTATTCACCCCTCCACTTT. This translates into CASSFGYSPLHF.

The chain joins TRBV6-2 or TRBV6-3 to TRBJ2-3, with D unresolved. The germline CDR1 and CDR2 sequences are MNHEY and SVGEGT. The V and J ends lost 5 bases and 2 bases respectively, with 11 bases between them. The CDR3 loop spans 14 amino acids. CDR3: CASSGSYYTDTQYF. The CDR3 DNA reads TGTGCCAGCAGTGGTAGTTATTACACAGATACGCAGTATTTT.

A word on this clonotype: Possible read error: a much larger clone is one base away. This chain uses TRBV6-2 or TRBV6-3 with TRBJ2-1, with 7 bases fitting TRBD2. The CDR3 has 18 residues. The junction had 14 bases not matched to a gene; V was cut back by 6 bases and J by 0 bases. The germline CDR1 and CDR2 sequences are MNHEY and SVGEGT. The CDR3 here is CASSSPHNGGSSYNEQFF. The CDR3 DNA follows: TGTGCCAGCAGCTCCCCACATAACGGGGGGAGCTCCTACAATGAGCAGTTCTTC.